One TCR beta chain is described in this entry. The target of this receptor is not known. No quality values exist for individual bases; no much larger clone is one base distant. This sample is drawn from a study of blood T cell repertoires in COVID-19 (dated by TCRdb to the early 2020s). The study in broad terms: The collaborator samples originated in the United States, Italy and Spain and spanned the acute and convalescent phases of COVID-19. Subjects who had been exposed to COVID-19, were actively infected with it, or had recovered from it provided the deeply sampled blood TCRbeta repertoires that made up the dataset. Where available, HLA class I and class II types were taken from metadata supplied by the sample provider and were not determined by assay-based typing. A de-identified subject ID, COVID-19 status, age in years and sex were almost always included in the sample metadata. The repertoires were made available in a free public database intended to serve as a resource for research on the immune response to SARS-CoV-2. The material from the prospective study consisted of cDNA or gDNA derived from T cells, B-cell-depleted T cells, or PBMCs. Samples were obtained from the ongoing ImmuneRACE study (first 160 participants) and from some 1,300 subjects provided by 6 global collaborators. The investigation overall reported the following: The amount of clinical and demographic metadata varied by source and participant and was provided uncurated.

Whole blood was collected in K2EDTA tubes by collaborating institutions according to the institutions' own protocols. For TCRbeta analysis, collaborators shipped samples in one of three forms: frozen whole blood, isolated PBMCs, or DNA extracted from either of those sample types. The immunoSEQ Assay, a bias-controlled multiplex PCR, was used to amplify TCRbeta CDR3 regions from genomic DNA. Regarding the original processing steps: Nucleated cell counts per sample were estimated from amplification of reference gene primers within the assay. Sequence reads were collapsed and filtered to measure the absolute abundance of every unique TCRbeta CDR3 rearrangement. Productive Simpson clonality was computed per sample as the square root of Simpson's diversity index over productive rearrangements. TCRdb obtained this table from immuneACCESS and retained in-frame rearrangements with V and J assigned. These tables miss some clones; where compared with another copy, unresolved V genes account for less than half of the shortfall, and the remainder is unexplained. V and J calls and clone size are given by that table; D and trimming were obtained from the DNA. The sample yields 250,000 to 350,000 clones; approximately 86% were counted once. Approximately 8.8% of the sample rests with the top ten.

This clonotype originated in a man younger than 30 with active or convalescent COVID-19. The specimen sequenced was peripheral blood.

The nucleotide sequence reads as follows: TGTGCCAGCAGCCAAGATAGGACAGGGTACTACGAGCAGTACTTC. Translated, it gives CASSQDRTGYYEQYF. The chain was built from TRBV4-2 and TRBJ2-7; 8 middle bases align to TRBD1. Compared with germline, V lacks 0 bases and J lacks 3 bases; bases without a gene match: 4. The CDR3, from cysteine to phenylalanine, totals 15 residues. CDR3 DNA is the only sequence kept; it has 45 bases, read in frame from the first base. The germline V gene specifies LGHNA as CDR1 and YNFKEQ as CDR2.